This record looks at one TCR beta chain sequence and its context. PCR employed 60 Vbeta and 13 Jbeta primers. Generated by immunoSEQ multiplex PCR, the TCRdb table keeps only in-frame clones and is missing some. Among around 230,000 clones listed, approximately 85% were seen once. This record comes from a study of cytomegalovirus exposure and HLA in healthy donors. At the level of the study: Unique TCRs from HLA-typed donors, roughly 89 million of them, were held in an early data release.

Per the germline V gene, CDR1 is MGHRA and CDR2 is YSYEKL. The CDR3 loop spans 20 amino acids. Deletions cut 1 base from V and 0 bases from J, with 24 bases between. Sequencing used PBMCs. This rearrangement joins TRBV4-1 to TRBJ2-5, with D maybe TRBD2 (7 bases). This TCR came from a girl between 2 and 10 years old in good health and CMV-seronegative. This chain's CDR3 is CASSQVFAGRRGGYQETQYF. CDR3 sequence (DNA): TGCGCCAGCAGCCAAGTTTTTGCCGGGCGGAGGGGGGGATACCAAGAGACCCAGTACTTC.